One and the same sample provided the 17 T cell receptor beta chains below, sequenced in a study of regulatory T cells in long-lasting Graves disease. Regarding time point: newly diagnosed GD, antithyroid drugs for less than 3 months. PBMC-extracted RNA yielded the TCR library. TCR beta libraries were built with iRepertoire HTBI primers and Arm-PCR of CDR3 regions. TCRdb ran MiXCR on the multiplex PCR reads and lists one entry per CDR3 protein. The repertoire holds about half a million distinct CDR3 sequences, with more than 10% as singletons. These data also formed part of another study, on T cells in Graves' hyperthyroidism and ophthalmopathy.

The sample here was peripheral blood mononuclear cells (PBMCs), taken at new diagnosis, from a patient treated with antithyroid drugs. Every receptor here comes from a woman in her twenties or thirties with Graves disease.

The V call is TRBV19, the J call TRBJ1-3; D not certain. Trimming shortened V by 2 bases and J by 4 bases, and 6 bases separated the two germline ends. The CDR3 is 13 amino acids. Germline values: CDR1 LNHDA, CDR2 SQIVND (reference sequence). The CDR3 nucleotides read TGTGCCAGTAGTATATTTGCCGGAAACACCATATATTTT. Its translation is CASSIFAGNTIYF. The complete variable domain, with remaining parts taken from reference TRBV19 and TRBJ1-3, reads DGGITQSPKYLFRKEGQNVTLSCEQNLNHDAMYWYRQDPGQGLRLIYYSQIVNDFQKGDIAEGYSVSREKKESFPLTVTSAQKNPTAFYLCASSIFAGNTIYFGEGSWLTVV.

The chain has TRBV12-3 or TRBV12-4 and TRBJ1-5; a weak D match, TRBD1 (5 bases). The CDR3 contains 15 residues. With 5 bases removed from V and 5 bases from J, the gap between germline ends came to 16 bases. The CDR3 region has the DNA TGTGCCAGCAGTGACCCTCGGGGGAGGGATCAGCCCCAGCATTTT. Residues: CASSDPRGRDQPQHF.

In its sample, this clonotype was seen a few times. The chain is built from TRBV20-1 and TRBJ2-3; a weak D match, TRBD2 (5 bases). Trimming took off 1 base at V and 4 bases at J, with 12 bases between the two ends. The CDR3 length is 14 residues. The germline V gene has CDR1 DFQATT and CDR2 SNEGSKA (reference sequence). The CDR3 reads CSARADGISDTQYF. CDR3 nucleotide sequence: TGCAGTGCTAGAGCGGACGGGATTTCAGATACGCAGTATTTT.

This clonotype was detected many times. J is TRBJ2-7 and V is TRBV12-3 or TRBV12-4; TRBD1 matches 7 bases. V gave up 5 bases and J gave up 3 bases; unmatched junction bases: 7. This CDR3 comprises 14 residues. The CDR3 region has the DNA TGTGCCAGCAGTCAGGACAGGCGCGACTACGAGCAGTACTTC. Its translation: CASSQDRRDYEQYF.

This clonotype was picked up many times. V gene TRBV27 combines with J gene TRBJ2-3; a possible D gene is TRBD2 (5 bases). Trimming pared 5 bases from V and 0 bases from J, leaving 15 bases between. Germline V CDR1 and CDR2: MNHEY, SMNVEV (reference sequence). The length of the CDR3 is 16 residues. The CDR3 here is CASSTIKRRSTDTQYF. Written as DNA, the CDR3 is TGTGCCAGCAGTACTATAAAGCGGAGAAGCACAGATACGCAGTATTTT.

This clonotype was detected many times. V is TRBV2 and J is TRBJ2-3; perhaps D is TRBD1 or TRBD2 (5 bases each). Trimming pared 3 bases from V and 4 bases from J, leaving 11 bases between. The CDR3 loop spans 14 amino acids. Germline V CDR1 and CDR2: SNHLY, FYNNEI. This CDR3 is CASSDERGADTQYF. The CDR3, as DNA: TGTGCCAGCAGTGATGAAAGAGGGGCAGATACGCAGTATTTT.

Comment on this clonotype: Since a much larger clone is just one base distant, this may be a read error. This sequence joins TRBV10-3 and TRBJ2-1; D not certain. Trimming shortened V by 5 bases and J by 4 bases, and 3 bases separated the two germline ends. This CDR3 has 11 residues. The germline CDR1 and CDR2 sequences are ENHRY and SYGVKD. For the CDR3, the DNA is TGTGCCATCAGTACGTACAATGAGCAGTTCTTC. Encoded protein: CAISTYNEQFF.

This clonotype was recorded at least ten times. The chain carries TRBV6-1 and TRBJ2-3; 13 nucleotides match TRBD2. CDR3 length equals 15 residues. The germline V gene has CDR1 MNHNS and CDR2 SASEGT. The V and J ends lost 8 bases and 2 bases, in that order; junction bases with no gene match: 4. The CDR3 loop reads CASAGTSGTTDTQYF. Here the CDR3 DNA reads TGTGCCAGCGCCGGGACTAGCGGGACCACAGATACGCAGTATTTT.

In regard to this clonotype: A much larger clonotype is one base distant, so this may be a read error. The chain links TRBV15 to TRBJ1-4, with a possible D match to TRBD1 (5 bases). Germline-derived CDR1 and CDR2 are LNHNV and YYDKDF (reference sequence). The CDR3 length is 13 residues. CDR3 coding DNA: TGTGCCACCAGTTCTCGGGGGGGAGAAAGACTGTTTTTT. As protein: CATSSRGGERLFF.

In this sample, this clonotype turned up a few times. A much larger clonotype is one base distant, so this may be a read error. V and J are TRBV6-1 and TRBJ2-3; tentative D call: TRBD2 (5 bases). The germline V gene encodes CDR1 MNHNS and CDR2 SASEGT. This CDR3 contains 16 residues. CDR3 sequence (DNA): TGTGCCAGCAGGCGACTTCACGGAGGTCGCACAGATACGCGGTATTTT. This gives the protein CASRRLHGGRTDTRYF.

The chain uses TRBV10-3 and TRBJ2-4; perhaps TRBD2 as D (6 bases). V was trimmed by 3 bases and J by 8 bases, leaving 20 bases between them. The CDR3 has 16 amino acids. Germline-derived CDR1 and CDR2 are ENHRY and SYGVKD. CDR3 DNA: TGTGCCATCAGTGACCCTGATCCCGGGAGTCGGGACATTCAGTACTTC. The encoded protein is CAISDPDPGSRDIQYF.

Points on this clonotype: One end of the junction does not line up with germline, which may come from a read error. The rearrangement joins TRBV4-3 to TRBJ2-1, with D possibly TRBD2 on 6 matching bases. In germline, CDR1 is LGHNA, CDR2 YSLEER. This CDR3 has 16 amino acids. For the CDR3, the DNA is TGCGCCAGCAGCCAAGTTTGGGACTCGTCCTGCAATGAGCAGTTCTTC. The encoded protein is CASSQVWDSSCNEQFF.

The sample holds a few counts of this clonotype. The CDR3: CASSQVPRTEAFF. CDR3 sequence (DNA): TGCGCCAGCAGCCAAGTCCCCCGCACTGAAGCTTTCTTT. The V gene is TRBV4-1, the J gene TRBJ1-1; D unclear. In germline, CDR1 is MGHRA, CDR2 YSYEKL. With 1 base removed from V and 4 bases from J, the gap between germline ends came to 7 bases. CDR3 length: 13 amino acids.

The sample holds many counts of this clonotype. The rearrangement joins TRBV5-1 to TRBJ1-6; unclear D gene. Germline V gives CDR1 SGHRS, CDR2 YFSETQ. The CDR3 is 13 residues long. Between the trimmed V and J ends, which lost 5 bases and 9 bases, there was a span of 12 bases. CDR3 residues: CASRAPEGSPLHF. The CDR3 bases are TGCGCCAGCAGGGCCCCGGAGGGTTCACCCCTCCACTTT.

This clonotype was seen at least ten times. The chain joins TRBV27 to TRBJ1-6; the D gene is possibly TRBD1 (5 bases). V was trimmed by 4 bases and J by 0 bases, leaving 13 bases between them. The CDR3 spans 17 residues. Germline assignment: CDR1 MNHEY and CDR2 SMNVEV (reference sequence). The CDR3 DNA is TGTGCCAGCAGTTGGGGGAACCCGAGCTCCTATAATTCACCCCTCCACTTT. Its protein is CASSWGNPSSYNSPLHF.

This clonotype was counted ten times or more. This rearrangement joins TRBV7-9 to TRBJ1-1; the D is unclear. Germline values: CDR1 SEHNR, CDR2 FQNEAQ (reference sequence). V shed 6 bases and J shed 6 bases, with 2 bases lying between them. The CDR3 consists of 9 residues. The DNA of the CDR3 is TGTGCCAGCAGTTCTGAAGCTTTCTTT. Amino acid sequence: CASSSEAFF.

The V gene is TRBV9, the J gene TRBJ2-7, with TRBD2 identical over 11 bases. The J segment lost 7 bases and the V segment lost 4 bases, leaving 10 bases of the junction unmatched. Germline CDR1 SGDLS, CDR2 YYNGEE. This CDR3 is built from 15 residues. CDR3: CASSRSGRAGNEQYF. DNA of the CDR3: TGTGCCAGCAGCCGTAGCGGGAGGGCCGGGAATGAGCAGTACTTC.